Listed here are 5 T cell receptor beta chains from one sample, sequenced in a study of blood T cell repertoires in COVID-19. Measured with immunoSEQ multiplex PCR; TCRdb has only the in-frame clones, and not every one. The sample records some 68,000 clones, about four fifths being singletons. The sample consisted of peripheral blood. These receptors came from a man between 65 and 85 years old with acute or convalescent COVID-19.

The chain has TRBV14 and TRBJ2-1; a possible D gene is TRBD1 (6 bases). V dropped 0 bases and J dropped 7 bases, with 19 bases sitting between them. This CDR3 comprises 17 residues. Germline loops: CDR1 SGHDN, CDR2 FVKESK. CDR3 sequence reads: CASSQEPSRGMMNEQFF. The CDR3 nucleotides are TGTGCCAGCAGCCAAGAGCCGAGTAGGGGGATGATGAATGAGCAGTTCTTC.

Only one count was recorded for this clone. CDR3 in amino acids: CASSRDGSRDIQYF. The CDR3 region has the DNA TGTGCCAGCAGCCGGGATGGGAGTCGGGACATTCAGTACTTC. The chain links TRBV6-4 to TRBJ2-4, with TRBD2 as a possible D gene (5 bases). The V end lost 6 bases, the J end lost 8 bases, and 17 bases lay between the germline ends. The germline V gene encodes CDR1 MRHNA and CDR2 SNTAGT. The CDR3 is made up of 14 amino acids.

The sample holds one count of this clone. V and J are TRBV5-1 and TRBJ1-6; the match to TRBD1 covers 11 bases. The CDR3 has 16 amino acids. The J segment lost 5 bases and the V segment lost 3 bases, leaving 4 bases of the junction unmatched. The V gene's germline CDR1 is SGHRS and CDR2 YFSETQ. CDR3 sequence reads: CASSWGQGVDNSPLHF. The DNA for the CDR3 is TGCGCCAGCAGCTGGGGACAGGGGGTTGATAATTCACCCCTCCACTTT.

This chain uses TRBV19 with TRBJ1-2; 10 nucleotides align to TRBD1. There are 13 residues in the CDR3. Germline V lookup: CDR1 LNHDA, CDR2 SQIVND (reference sequence). V gave up 3 bases and J gave up 6 bases; unmatched junction bases: 1. The CDR3 loop is CASSIGQGDGYTF. The CDR3 bases are TGTGCCAGTAGTATTGGACAGGGGGATGGCTACACCTTC.

This sequence joins TRBV27 and TRBJ2-5; 11 positions agree with TRBD1. The CDR3 contains 16 residues. Germline loops: CDR1 MNHEY, CDR2 SMNVEV (reference sequence). J gave up 1 base and V 3 bases, and 4 bases lay outside the gene matches. CDR3 bases: TGTGCCAGCAGTTTTTCGGGACAGGGGGGCCAAGAGACCCAGTACTTC. Its protein product is CASSFSGQGGQETQYF.